This T cell receptor beta chain was captured by sequencing in a study of blood T cell repertoires in COVID-19. Study summary: COVID-19 samples, acute and convalescent, were from the United States, Italy and Spain.

CDR3 size: 17 residues. In germline, CDR1 is LGHDT, CDR2 YNNKEL (reference sequence). The J segment lost 7 bases and the V segment lost 4 bases, leaving 9 bases of the junction unmatched. Per the authors' pipeline: Amplification from reference gene primers served as the basis for estimated nucleated cell counts. Assay used: immunoSEQ multiplex PCR; TCRdb lists only in-frame clones, some missing. The V and J calls and the clone size are those of that table, but D and trimming were determined from the DNA. The sample holds a few hundred thousand clones, over 85% seen once. The clonotype originates from a woman in her 30s with COVID-19, enrolled during active disease. This chain connects TRBV3-1 (or the pseudogene TRBV3-2) to TRBJ1-6; 11 nucleotides agree with TRBD1. The sequencing sample was made of peripheral blood. The CDR3, as DNA: TGTGCCAGCAGCCTCCGGAAGGGGACAGGGGGAAATTCACCCCTCCACTTT. This codes for CASSLRKGTGGNSPLHF.